These 11 T cell receptor beta chains were all obtained from the same sample, sequenced in a study of blood T cell repertoires in COVID-19. The protocol was immunoSEQ multiplex PCR, while the TCRdb copy is restricted to in-frame clones and leaves out a portion. The table includes 200,000 to 300,000 clones, about four fifths detected once. Sequenced sample: peripheral blood. The receptors here all came from a woman of 80 years or more with acute or convalescent COVID-19.

The V and J genes are TRBV2 and TRBJ1-1; D gene ambiguous. The V gene lost 7 bases and the J gene lost 0 bases, with 9 bases spanning the gap. Germline loops: CDR1 SNHLY, CDR2 FYNNEI. CDR3 length: 13 residues. CDR3 residues: CASILLMNTEAFF. CDR3 sequence (DNA): TGTGCCAGCATCCTACTCATGAACACTGAAGCTTTCTTT.

The J gene is TRBJ2-7, the V gene TRBV2; no reliable D call. Germline V gene sequence: CDR1 SNHLY, CDR2 FYNNEI. V was cut by 4 bases and J by 9 bases, with 19 bases left in between. This CDR3 has 14 amino acids. CDR3 sequence reads: CASSGPSDGKVQYF. The DNA for the CDR3 is TGTGCCAGCAGTGGCCCCAGCGATGGTAAAGTGCAGTACTTC.

The chain recombines TRBV19 with TRBJ1-2, with 7 bases fitting TRBD1. J lost 8 bases, V lost 7 bases, and 13 bases had no gene match. The CDR3 runs to 14 residues. Per germline, CDR1 LNHDA and CDR2 SQIVND (reference sequence). CDR3 sequence reads: CASTLTRGRWGYTF. CDR3 DNA sequence: TGTGCCAGTACCCTAACTAGGGGGCGATGGGGCTACACCTTC.

This chain uses TRBV28 with TRBJ2-7, with D perhaps TRBD1 (6 bases). This CDR3 region has 15 residues. V lost 2 bases and J 5 bases, leaving 16 bases between the germline ends. Per the germline V gene, CDR1 is MDHEN and CDR2 is SYDVKM. This CDR3 reads CASSLGGGRRHEQYF. The CDR3 bases are TGTGCCAGCAGTTTAGGGGGCGGACGGAGACACGAGCAGTACTTC.

The gene calls are TRBV6-5 and TRBJ1-2, with 9 bases identical to TRBD1. With V trimmed by 6 bases and J by 4 bases, 9 bases remained unmatched. CDR1 is MNHEY and CDR2 is SVGAGI in the germline V gene. The CDR3 is 15 residues long. As DNA, the CDR3 is TGTGCCAGCAGCCCAATCGGGACAGGGCCCTATGGCTACACCTTC. Protein product: CASSPIGTGPYGYTF.

CDR3 loop: CASSEKRPYGYTF. In nucleotides, the CDR3 is TGTGCCAGCAGTGAAAAGAGGCCGTATGGCTACACCTTC. This chain links TRBV2 with TRBJ1-2; D remains ambiguous. Germline V lookup: CDR1 SNHLY, CDR2 FYNNEI. Trimming pared 2 bases from V and 5 bases from J, leaving 9 bases between. The CDR3 length is 13 residues.

This clone was picked up one time. The chain employs TRBV9 and TRBJ2-3; no clear D gene. CDR1 and CDR2 (germline): SGDLS, YYNGEE. V was shortened by 4 bases and J by 0 bases, with 9 bases between the two germline ends. CDR3 length equals 14 residues. The CDR3 loop reads CASSPRLSTDTQYF. CDR3 coding DNA: TGTGCCAGCAGCCCTAGACTTAGCACAGATACGCAGTATTTT.

The DNA of the CDR3 is TGTGCCAGCAGCTTATCCGGGACAGGAGAAAAACTGTTTTTT. Translation gives CASSLSGTGEKLFF. The chain is built from TRBV5-4 and TRBJ1-4; 8 bases line up with TRBD1. The CDR3 has 14 residues. The trim removed 2 bases at V and 8 bases at J, leaving 5 bases unmatched. Looked up from germline, CDR1 is SGHNT and CDR2 is YYREEE (reference sequence).

The chain has TRBV7-8 and TRBJ1-3; D perhaps matches TRBD1 (5 bases). Germline assignment: CDR1 SGHVS and CDR2 FQNEAQ. Trimming removed 2 bases from V and 1 base from J, with 6 bases in between. The CDR3 totals 14 residues. In DNA, the CDR3 is TGTGCCAGCAGCTTATCAGGGTCTGGAAACACCATATATTTT. Protein product: CASSLSGSGNTIYF.

As regards this clone: This specimen includes other DNA sequences encoding the same CDR3. The V gene is TRBV3-1 (or the pseudogene TRBV3-2), the J gene TRBJ1-4, with D possibly matching TRBD1 (6 bases). V gave up 1 base and J gave up 1 base, with 7 bases separating them. The CDR3 covers 15 residues. CDR1 is LGHDT, CDR2 YNNKEL, per germline (reference sequence). The CDR3 DNA sequence: TGTGCCAGCAGCCAAGCCAGGGGAACTAATGAAAAACTGTTTTTT. Protein: CASSQARGTNEKLFF.

V usage is TRBV19 and J usage is TRBJ1-5; 9 bases agree with TRBD1. The V gene end was trimmed by 8 bases and the J gene end by 2 bases; junction bases not matched to a gene: 10. The germline gives CDR1 LNHDA, CDR2 SQIVND (reference sequence). The CDR3 contains 16 residues. Here the CDR3 DNA reads TGTGCCAGTTCTCGGACAGGGGATATGGGCAATCAGCCCCAGCATTTT. This encodes CASSRTGDMGNQPQHF.